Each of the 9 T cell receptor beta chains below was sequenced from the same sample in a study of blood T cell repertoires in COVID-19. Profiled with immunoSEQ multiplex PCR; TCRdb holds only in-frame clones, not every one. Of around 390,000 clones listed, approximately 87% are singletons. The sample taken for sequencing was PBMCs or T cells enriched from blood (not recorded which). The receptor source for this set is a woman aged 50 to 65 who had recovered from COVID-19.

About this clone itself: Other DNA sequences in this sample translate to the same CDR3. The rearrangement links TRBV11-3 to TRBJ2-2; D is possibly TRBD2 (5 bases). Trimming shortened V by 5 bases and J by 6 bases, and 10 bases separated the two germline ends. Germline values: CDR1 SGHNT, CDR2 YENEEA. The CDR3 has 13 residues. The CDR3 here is CASSLTSPGELFF. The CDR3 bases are TGTGCCAGCAGCCTCACTAGTCCCGGGGAGCTGTTTTTT.

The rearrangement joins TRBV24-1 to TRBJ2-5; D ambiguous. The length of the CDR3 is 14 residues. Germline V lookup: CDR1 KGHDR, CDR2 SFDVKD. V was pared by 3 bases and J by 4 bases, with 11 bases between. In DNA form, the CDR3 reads TGTGCCACCAGTGATCCGAGTGGTGGAGAGACCCAGTACTTC. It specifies CATSDPSGGETQYF.

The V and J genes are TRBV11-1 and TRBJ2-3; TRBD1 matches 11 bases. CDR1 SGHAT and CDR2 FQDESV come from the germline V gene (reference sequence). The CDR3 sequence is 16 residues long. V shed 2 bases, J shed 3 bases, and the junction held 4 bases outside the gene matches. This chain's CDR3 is CASSLRTGGITDTQYF. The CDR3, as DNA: TGTGCCAGCAGCTTAAGGACAGGGGGCATAACAGATACGCAGTATTTT.

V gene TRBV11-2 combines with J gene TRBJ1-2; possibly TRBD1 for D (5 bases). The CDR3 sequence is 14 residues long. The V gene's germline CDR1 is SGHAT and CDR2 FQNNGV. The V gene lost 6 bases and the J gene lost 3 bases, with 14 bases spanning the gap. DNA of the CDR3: TGTGCCAGCAGACAGGTCCTAGGATACTATGGCTACACCTTC. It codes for CASRQVLGYYGYTF.

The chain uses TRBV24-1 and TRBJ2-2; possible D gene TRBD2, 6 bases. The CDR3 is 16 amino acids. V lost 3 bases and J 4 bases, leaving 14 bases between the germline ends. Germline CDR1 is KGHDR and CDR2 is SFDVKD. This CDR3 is CATSDPSGLSTGELFF. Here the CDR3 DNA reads TGTGCCACCAGTGATCCGTCGGGACTGAGCACCGGGGAGCTGTTTTTT.

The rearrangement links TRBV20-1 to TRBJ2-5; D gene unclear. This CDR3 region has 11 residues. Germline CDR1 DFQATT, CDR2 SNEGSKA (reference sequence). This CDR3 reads CRAERGETQYF. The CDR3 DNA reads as TGCAGGGCAGAGCGCGGAGAGACCCAGTACTTC.

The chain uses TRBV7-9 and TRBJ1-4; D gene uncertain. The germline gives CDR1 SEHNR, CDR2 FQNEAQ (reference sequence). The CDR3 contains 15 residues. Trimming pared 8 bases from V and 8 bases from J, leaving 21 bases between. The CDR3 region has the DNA TGTGCCAGCGGCCCGTCCCCCCCCCGAGGAGAAAAACTGTTTTTT. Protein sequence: CASGPSPPRGEKLFF.

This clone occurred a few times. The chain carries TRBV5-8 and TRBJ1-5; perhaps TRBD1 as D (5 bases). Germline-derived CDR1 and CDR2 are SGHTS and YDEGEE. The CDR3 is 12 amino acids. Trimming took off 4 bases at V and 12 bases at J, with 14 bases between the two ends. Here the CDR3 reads CASSPMGHDQHF. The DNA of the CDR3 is TGTGCCAGCAGCCCGATGGGGCACGACCAGCATTTT.

The chain's CDR3 is CASSIDLSRASNYGYTF. The CDR3 bases are TGTGCCAGTAGTATCGACTTATCCAGAGCGTCTAACTATGGCTACACCTTC. The chain uses TRBV19 and TRBJ1-2; D not certain. V dropped 3 bases and J dropped 0 bases, with 17 bases sitting between them. The CDR3 sequence is 17 residues long. The germline CDR1 and CDR2 sequences are LNHDA and SQIVND (reference sequence).